This is a list of T cell receptor beta chains from one sample in a study of CD8+CD57+ T cells in acquired aplastic anemia. TCRdb recomputed calls from the reads with MiXCR, one row per CDR3 protein. The sample consists of around 170,000 distinct CDR3 sequences, just under 50% of them appearing once. Sequencing used sorted CD4+, CD8+, or CD8+CD57+ T cells (not recorded which) from PBMCs. Every receptor here comes from a human donor with aplastic anemia. Each CDR3 is given with its conserved first and last residue.

J: TRBJ2-5
length: 13
V: TRBV10-3
CDR3: CAISPGVQETQYF

J: TRBJ2-7
length: 12
V: TRBV12-3/TRBV12-4
CDR3: CASSPLPYEQYF

J: TRBJ2-5
length: 17
V: TRBV20-1
CDR3: CSARAKLTTSGRETQYF

J: TRBJ2-7
length: 16
V: TRBV10-3
CDR3: CAISESPRHRSYEQYF

J: TRBJ2-7
length: 14
V: TRBV25-1
CDR3: CASSEGPWGYEQYF

J: TRBJ1-5
length: 16
V: TRBV7-3
CDR3: CASSRTGGASNQPQHF

J: TRBJ1-1
length: 12
V: TRBV19
CDR3: CASKELNTEAFF

J: TRBJ2-7
length: 14
V: TRBV10-3
CDR3: CAISETDINYEQYF

J: TRBJ2-5
length: 14
V: TRBV19
CDR3: CASSIVLNTETQYF

J: TRBJ1-4
length: 13
V: TRBV12-3/TRBV12-4
CDR3: CASRDSGEEKLFF

J: TRBJ1-5
length: 14
V: TRBV2
CDR3: CASSGTGANQPQHF

J: TRBJ2-4
length: 15
V: TRBV12-3/TRBV12-4
CDR3: CASSLLEGPKNIQYF

J: TRBJ2-7
length: 14
V: TRBV2
CDR3: CASSVGQGATGQYF

J: .
length: 15
V: TRBV7-8
CDR3: CASSSLGAAQETQYF

J: TRBJ2-7
length: 17
V: TRBV9
CDR3: CASSGPIRGGKAYEQYF

J: TRBJ2-3
length: 12
V: TRBV5-1
CDR3: CASSFGGIYGYF

J: TRBJ2-3
length: 17
V: TRBV7-6
CDR3: CASSLGSSGRVADTQYF

J: TRBJ1-1
length: 16
V: TRBV20-1
CDR3: CSARDRGLLWNTEAFF

J: TRBJ2-3
length: 14
V: TRBV9
CDR3: CASSVSGSTDTQYF

J: TRBJ1-4
length: 13
V: TRBV29-1
CDR3: CSVVGLTNEKLFF

J: TRBJ1-1
length: 14
V: TRBV6-5
CDR3: CASSTRTVNTEAFF

J: TRBJ2-1
length: 15
V: TRBV7-7
CDR3: CASSSTGPTYNEQFF

J: TRBJ1-1
length: 13
V: TRBV20-1
CDR3: CSARDSRGTEAFF

J: TRBJ1-1
length: 14
V: TRBV5-1
CDR3: CASSLGSGDTEAFF

J: TRBJ2-5
length: 16
V: TRBV15
CDR3: CATSRGSGAKQETQYF

J: TRBJ1-5
length: 13
V: TRBV6-5
CDR3: CASSYGGRQPQHF

J: TRBJ1-2
length: 13
V: TRBV7-2
CDR3: CASSLSYGNGYTF

J: TRBJ1-3
length: 13
V: TRBV10-3
CDR3: CAISGGSGNTIYF

J: TRBJ1-1
length: 18
V: TRBV6-1
CDR3: CASSVPSPRQGVNTEAFF

J: TRBJ2-1
length: 15
V: TRBV19
CDR3: CASSIGGTTYNEQFF

J: TRBJ2-1
length: 15
V: TRBV6-1
CDR3: CASSTWDRSYNEQFF

J: TRBJ1-1
length: 15
V: TRBV15
CDR3: CATSRDRNWGLSSFF

J: TRBJ1-6
length: 13
V: TRBV6-1
CDR3: CASSHREYSPLHF

J: TRBJ2-5
length: 13
V: TRBV24-1
CDR3: CATSAWGEETQYF

J: TRBJ2-5
length: 14
V: TRBV11-2
CDR3: CASSLSLVQETQYF

J: TRBJ2-5
length: 14
V: TRBV5-1
CDR3: CASSLEGRPETQYF

J: TRBJ1-5
length: 15
V: TRBV7-8
CDR3: CASSLGQGLNQPQHF

J: TRBJ1-1
length: 14
V: TRBV7-9
CDR3: CASSLTQVNTEAFF

J: TRBJ1-2
length: 13
V: TRBV10-3
CDR3: CAISDEGSYGYTF

J: TRBJ2-6
length: 15
V: TRBV12-5
CDR3: CASGFRASGANVLTF

J: TRBJ1-3
length: 17
V: TRBV4-3
CDR3: CASSQDTVLYSGNTIYF

J: TRBJ2-4
length: 13
V: TRBV6-1
CDR3: CASSMDRVDIQYF

J: TRBJ2-5
length: 15
V: TRBV28
CDR3: CASRPETGTQETQYF

J: TRBJ2-1
length: 12
V: TRBV29-1
CDR3: CSVEPGLGEQFF

J: TRBJ2-3
length: 15
V: TRBV5-4
CDR3: CASRTNLDSTDTQYF

J: TRBJ2-1
length: 15
V: TRBV10-1
CDR3: CASSDGSGYYNEQFF

J: TRBJ2-7
length: 19
V: TRBV6-2/TRBV6-3
CDR3: CASSYSTQGGLADPYEQYF

J: TRBJ2-1
length: 14
V: TRBV19
CDR3: CASSSGVRYNEQFF

J: TRBJ2-2
length: 18
V: TRBV10-1
CDR3: CASPRTGLSHPNTGELFF

J: TRBJ2-1
length: 16
V: TRBV7-9
CDR3: CASSLGTGGSYNEQFF

J: TRBJ1-2
length: 15
V: TRBV5-6
CDR3: CASSLWDRGHYGYTF

J: TRBJ2-5
length: 17
V: TRBV24-1
CDR3: CATSAGQDRDLQETQYF

J: TRBJ1-3
length: 13
V: TRBV25-1
CDR3: CASSGWSGNTIYF